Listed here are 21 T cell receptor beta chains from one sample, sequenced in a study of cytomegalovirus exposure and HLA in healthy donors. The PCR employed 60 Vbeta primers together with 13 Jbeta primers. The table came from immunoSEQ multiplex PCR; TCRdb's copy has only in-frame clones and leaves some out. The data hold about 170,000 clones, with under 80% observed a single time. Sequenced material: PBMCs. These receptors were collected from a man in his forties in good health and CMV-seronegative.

Here the CDR3 reads CASSQWTTTGELFF. The CDR3, as DNA: TGCGCCAGCAGCCAATGGACTACCACCGGGGAGCTGTTTTTT. V gene TRBV4-3 combines with J gene TRBJ2-2; tentative D call: TRBD2 (6 bases). Trimming took 2 bases from V and 4 from J, leaving 8 bases between them. The CDR3 contains 14 residues. CDR1 LGHNA and CDR2 YSLEER come from the germline V gene.

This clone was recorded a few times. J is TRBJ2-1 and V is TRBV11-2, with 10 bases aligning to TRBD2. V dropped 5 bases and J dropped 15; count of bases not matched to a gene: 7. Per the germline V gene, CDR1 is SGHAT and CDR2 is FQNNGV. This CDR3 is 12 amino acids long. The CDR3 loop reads CASSLSGGLPFF. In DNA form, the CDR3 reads TGTGCCAGCAGCCTTAGCGGGGGGCTACCGTTCTTC.

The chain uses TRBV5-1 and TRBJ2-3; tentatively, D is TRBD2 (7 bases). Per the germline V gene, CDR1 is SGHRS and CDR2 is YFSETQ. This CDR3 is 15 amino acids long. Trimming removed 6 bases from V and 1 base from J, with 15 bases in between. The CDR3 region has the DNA TGCGCCAGCAAACGTCGGGGGGCCGGCACAGATACGCAGTATTTT. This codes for CASKRRGAGTDTQYF.

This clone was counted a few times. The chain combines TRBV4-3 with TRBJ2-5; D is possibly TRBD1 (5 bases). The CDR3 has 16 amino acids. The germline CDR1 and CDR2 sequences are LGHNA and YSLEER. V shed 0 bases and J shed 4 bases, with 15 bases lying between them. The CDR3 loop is CASSQEGAPYGETQYF. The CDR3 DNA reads TGCGCCAGCAGCCAAGAAGGGGCACCTTACGGAGAGACCCAGTACTTC.

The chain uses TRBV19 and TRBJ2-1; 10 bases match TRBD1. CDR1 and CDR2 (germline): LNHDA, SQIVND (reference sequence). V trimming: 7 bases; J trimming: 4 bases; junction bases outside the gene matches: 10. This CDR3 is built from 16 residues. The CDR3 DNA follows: TGTGCCAGTACCGTTGAAGGGACAGGGGATTACAATGAGCAGTTCTTC. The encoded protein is CASTVEGTGDYNEQFF.

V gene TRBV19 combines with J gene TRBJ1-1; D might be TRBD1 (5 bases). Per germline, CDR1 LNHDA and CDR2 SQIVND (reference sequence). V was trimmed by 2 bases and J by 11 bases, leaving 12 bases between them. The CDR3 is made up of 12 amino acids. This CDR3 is CASSIYGGEAFF. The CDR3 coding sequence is TGTGCCAGTAGTATATACGGGGGAGAGGCTTTCTTT.

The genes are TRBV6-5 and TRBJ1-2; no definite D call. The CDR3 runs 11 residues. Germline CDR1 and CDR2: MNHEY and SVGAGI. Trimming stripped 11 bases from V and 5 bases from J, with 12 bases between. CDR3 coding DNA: TGTGCCCTAGGACTGGCTTATGGCTACACCTTC. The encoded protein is CALGLAYGYTF.

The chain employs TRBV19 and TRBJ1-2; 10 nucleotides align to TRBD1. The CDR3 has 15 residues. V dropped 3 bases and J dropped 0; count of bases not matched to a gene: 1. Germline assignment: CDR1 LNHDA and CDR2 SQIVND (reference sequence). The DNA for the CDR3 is TGTGCCAGTAGTATTGGGACAGGGGCTAACTATGGCTACACCTTC. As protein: CASSIGTGANYGYTF.

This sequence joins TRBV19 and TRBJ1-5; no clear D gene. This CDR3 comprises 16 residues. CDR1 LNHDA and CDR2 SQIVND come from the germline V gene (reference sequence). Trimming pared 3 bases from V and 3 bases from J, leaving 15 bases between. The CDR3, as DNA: TGTGCCAGTAGTATCCAATTTGGCCTGAACAATCAGCCCCAGCATTTT. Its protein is CASSIQFGLNNQPQHF.

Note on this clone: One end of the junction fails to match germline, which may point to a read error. CDR3 region: CALVGAYGHTF. The CDR3 region has the DNA TGTGCCTTGGTAGGGGCCTATGGCCACACCTTC. The rearrangement uses TRBV30 and TRBJ1-2; a weak D match, TRBD1 (5 bases). The CDR3 loop spans 11 amino acids. Germline V gene sequence: CDR1 GTSNPN, CDR2 SVGIG (reference sequence).

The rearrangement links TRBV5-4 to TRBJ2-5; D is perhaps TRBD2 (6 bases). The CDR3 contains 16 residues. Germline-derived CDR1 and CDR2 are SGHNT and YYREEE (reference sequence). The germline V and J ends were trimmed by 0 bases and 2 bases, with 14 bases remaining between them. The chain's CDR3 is CASSLDSGWLQETQYF. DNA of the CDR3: TGTGCCAGCAGCTTGGATAGCGGTTGGCTACAAGAGACCCAGTACTTC.

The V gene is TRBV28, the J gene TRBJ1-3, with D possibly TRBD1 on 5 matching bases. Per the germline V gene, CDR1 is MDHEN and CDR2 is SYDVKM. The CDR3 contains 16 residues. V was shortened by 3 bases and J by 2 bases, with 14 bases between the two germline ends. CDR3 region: CASSLGGTYAGNTIYF. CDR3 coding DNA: TGTGCCAGCAGTTTGGGAGGGACGTATGCTGGAAACACCATATATTTT.

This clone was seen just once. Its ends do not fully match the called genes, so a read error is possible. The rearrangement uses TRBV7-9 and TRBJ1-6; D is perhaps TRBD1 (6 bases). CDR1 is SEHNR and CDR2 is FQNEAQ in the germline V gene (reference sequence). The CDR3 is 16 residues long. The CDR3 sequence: CSSSTEGGVGHSPLHF. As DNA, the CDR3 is TGTTCCAGCAGCACAGAGGGGGGGGTCGGGCATTCACCCCTCCACTTT.

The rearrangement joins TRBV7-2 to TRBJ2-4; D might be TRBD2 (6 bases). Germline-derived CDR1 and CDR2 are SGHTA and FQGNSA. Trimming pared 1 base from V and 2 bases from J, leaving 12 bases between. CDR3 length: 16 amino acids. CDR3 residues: CASSLEILATKNIQYF. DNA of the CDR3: TGTGCCAGCAGCTTAGAGATTCTAGCGACCAAAAACATTCAGTACTTC.

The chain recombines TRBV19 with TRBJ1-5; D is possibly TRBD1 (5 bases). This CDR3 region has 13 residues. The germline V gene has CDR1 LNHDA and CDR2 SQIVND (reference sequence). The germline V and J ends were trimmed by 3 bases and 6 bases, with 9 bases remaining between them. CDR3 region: CASSIGGGQPQHF. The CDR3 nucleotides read TGTGCCAGTAGTATTGGGGGAGGTCAGCCCCAGCATTTT.

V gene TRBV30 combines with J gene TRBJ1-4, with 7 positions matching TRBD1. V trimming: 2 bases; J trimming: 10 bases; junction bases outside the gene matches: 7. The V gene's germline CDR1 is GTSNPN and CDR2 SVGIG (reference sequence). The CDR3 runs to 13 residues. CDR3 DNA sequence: TGTGCCTGGAGTTGGGGACAGAGGGTAAAACTGTTTTTT. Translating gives CAWSWGQRVKLFF.

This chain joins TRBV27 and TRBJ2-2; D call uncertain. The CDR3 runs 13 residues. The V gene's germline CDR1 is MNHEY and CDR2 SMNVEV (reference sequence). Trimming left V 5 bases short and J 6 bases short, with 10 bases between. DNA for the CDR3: TGTGCCAGCAGTCCCCTCCCCCCCGGGGAGCTGTTTTTT. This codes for CASSPLPPGELFF.

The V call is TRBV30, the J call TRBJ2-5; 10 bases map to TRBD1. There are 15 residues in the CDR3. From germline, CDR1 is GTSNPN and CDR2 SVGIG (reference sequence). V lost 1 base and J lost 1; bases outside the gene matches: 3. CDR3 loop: CAWSADRGLQETQYF. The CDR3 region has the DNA TGTGCCTGGAGTGCAGACAGGGGGCTCCAAGAGACCCAGTACTTC.

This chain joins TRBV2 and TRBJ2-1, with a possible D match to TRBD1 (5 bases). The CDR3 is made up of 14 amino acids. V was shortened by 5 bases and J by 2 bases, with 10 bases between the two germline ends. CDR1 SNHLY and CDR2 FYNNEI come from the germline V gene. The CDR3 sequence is CASSSTEPYNEQFF. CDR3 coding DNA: TGTGCCAGCAGTTCGACAGAACCCTACAATGAGCAGTTCTTC.

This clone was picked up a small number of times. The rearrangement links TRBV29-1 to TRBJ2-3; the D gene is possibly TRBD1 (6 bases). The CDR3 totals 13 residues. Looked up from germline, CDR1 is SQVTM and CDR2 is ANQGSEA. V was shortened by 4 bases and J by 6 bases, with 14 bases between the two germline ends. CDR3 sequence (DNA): TGCAGCGTTGGAGGAGGTGGGGGCGATACGCAGTATTTT. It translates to CSVGGGGGDTQYF.

The CDR3 nucleotides read TGTGCCAGCAGTCGCGGGACAGCACAAGAGACCCAGTACTTC. Its protein is CASSRGTAQETQYF. V gene TRBV2 combines with J gene TRBJ2-5, with a weak D call TRBD1 (7 bases). Between the trimmed V and J ends, which lost 5 bases and 2 bases, there was a span of 12 bases. This CDR3 is 14 amino acids long. Germline values: CDR1 SNHLY, CDR2 FYNNEI.